This T cell receptor beta chain derives from a study of OX40 agonist ivuxolimab in advanced cancers. About the investigation overall: Ivuxolimab was an agonistic, fully human IgG2 monoclonal antibody directed against OX40 (CD134), a costimulatory receptor. The paper reports the monotherapy dose-escalation portion (N of about 54 patients) of the phase I ivuxolimab trial. Intravenous ivuxolimab was administered to patients every 2 weeks at six dose levels: 0.01, 0.1, 0.3, 1.5, 3 and 10 mg/kg. Among the approximately 50 dose-escalation patients, roughly 20 had hepatocellular carcinoma, 15 or so melanoma, 9 renal cell carcinoma and 9 head and neck cancer. Peripheral TCRbeta sequencing was intended to test whether TCR sequence diversity was altered and clonal T-cell expansion was caused by ivuxolimab. Three dose-escalation patients achieved partial responses, one with hepatocellular carcinoma and two with cutaneous melanoma. In the dose-escalation cohort, 65% to 85% of patients were male, and the mean age was around 60 years with a range of about 20 to 80. Prior anti-PD-1, anti-PD-L1 or anti-CTLA-4 therapy was permitted, and approximately 40% of dose-escalation patients had received checkpoint inhibitors.

To sequence the TCRbeta CDR3 region, genomic DNA was isolated from the sorted cells. The immunoSEQ Assay was used to sequence the TCRbeta CDR3 regions. In its TCRdb copy, this immuneACCESS table keeps in-frame sequences only and misses some clones. Where compared with another copy, unresolved V genes explain less than half of these, and the others have no known cause. A total of tens of thousands of clones appear in this sample, approximately 89% of them only once. The ten largest clones take up 1% to 1.2% of the sample. V sheds 10 bases and J sheds 3 bases, leaving 12 bases between their ends. From the cysteine through the phenylalanine, the CDR3 covers 12 amino acids. Solely the CDR3 DNA is kept, with 36 bases framed from the first base. According to the germline V gene, CDR1 reads MNHNS and CDR2 reads SASEGT. On the study overall, not on this receptor specifically: On average, CD8+ T cells showed more expanded clones than CD4+ T cells after ivuxolimab. In the 0.1-3.0 mg/kg groups, partial responders were among the patients with the lowest normalized peripheral clonal expansion, particularly in CD8+ T cells. Low levels of normalized T-cell clonal expansion were also seen in some patients who did not respond. The antigen specificity of the clonally expanded peripheral T cells was not determined. Clonal expansion of both CD4+ and CD8+ blood T cells was observed from baseline to week 6 at doses 0.1 to 3.0 mg/kg.

Patients with autoimmune disease history or receiving systemic immunosuppression were excluded from the trial. Peripheral blood for TCR sequencing was collected from all dose cohorts at baseline, on cycle 4 day 1, and on cycle 7 day 1. The samples were drawn from a first-in-human, open-label, multicenter phase I dose-escalation trial of ivuxolimab. The trial enrolled adults with locally advanced or metastatic head and neck squamous cell, hepatocellular, melanoma or renal cell carcinoma. Before TCR sequencing, CD4+ and CD8+ T cells were separately sorted from peripheral blood. A remark on this clone: This receptor's antigen is unknown. The record has no base qualities; no much larger clone is one base away.

This receptor was identified in an adult with an advanced solid tumor such as melanoma, head and neck, liver or kidney cancer. The sequenced sample was CD4+ or CD8+ T cells sorted from blood, obtained in a trial of the OX40 agonist ivuxolimab. The chain uses TRBV6-1 and TRBJ1-2; the D gene is perhaps TRBD1, on 5 matching bases. The nucleotide sequence is given as TGTGCCACTGAGGGGAGGGACTATGGCTACACCTTC. This is translated as CATEGRDYGYTF.